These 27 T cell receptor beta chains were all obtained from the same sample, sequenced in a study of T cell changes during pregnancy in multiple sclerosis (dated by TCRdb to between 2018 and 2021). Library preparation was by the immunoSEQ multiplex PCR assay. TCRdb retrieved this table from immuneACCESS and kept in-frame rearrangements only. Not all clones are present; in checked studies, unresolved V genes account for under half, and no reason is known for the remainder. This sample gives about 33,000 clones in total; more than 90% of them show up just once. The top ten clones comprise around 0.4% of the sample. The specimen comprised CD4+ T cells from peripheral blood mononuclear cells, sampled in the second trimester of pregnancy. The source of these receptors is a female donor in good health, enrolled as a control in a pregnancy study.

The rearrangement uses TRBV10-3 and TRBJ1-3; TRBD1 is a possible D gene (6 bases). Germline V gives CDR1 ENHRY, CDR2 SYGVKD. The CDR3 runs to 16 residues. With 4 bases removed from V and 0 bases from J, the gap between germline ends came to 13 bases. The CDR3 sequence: CAISVGQMNSGNTIYF. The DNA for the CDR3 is TGTGCCATCAGTGTCGGACAGATGAACTCTGGAAACACCATATATTTT.

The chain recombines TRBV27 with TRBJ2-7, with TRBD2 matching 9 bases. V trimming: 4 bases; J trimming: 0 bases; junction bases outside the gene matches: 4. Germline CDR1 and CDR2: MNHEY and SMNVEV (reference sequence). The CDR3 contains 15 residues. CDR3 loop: CASSYLAGPSYEQYF. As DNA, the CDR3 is TGTGCCAGCAGTTACCTAGCGGGACCCTCCTACGAGCAGTACTTC.

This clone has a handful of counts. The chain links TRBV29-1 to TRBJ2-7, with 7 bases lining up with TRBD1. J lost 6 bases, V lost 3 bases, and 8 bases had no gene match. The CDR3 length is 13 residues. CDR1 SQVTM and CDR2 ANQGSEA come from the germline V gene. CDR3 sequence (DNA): TGCAGCGTTGAGGGGACAGCTAGATTCGAGCAGTACTTC. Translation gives CSVEGTARFEQYF.

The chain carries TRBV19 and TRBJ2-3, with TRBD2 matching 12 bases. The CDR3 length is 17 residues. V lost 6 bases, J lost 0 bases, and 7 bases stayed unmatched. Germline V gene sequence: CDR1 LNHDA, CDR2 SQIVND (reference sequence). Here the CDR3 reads CASRATGTSGSTDTQYF. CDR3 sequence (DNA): TGTGCCAGTAGGGCTACCGGGACTAGCGGGAGCACAGATACGCAGTATTTT.

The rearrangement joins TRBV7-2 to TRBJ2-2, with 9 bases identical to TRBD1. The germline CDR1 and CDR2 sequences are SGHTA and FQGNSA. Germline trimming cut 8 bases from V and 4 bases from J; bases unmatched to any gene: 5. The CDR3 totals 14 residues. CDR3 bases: TGTGCCAGCGCGACAGGGGGTTTCACCGGGGAGCTGTTTTTT. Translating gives CASATGGFTGELFF.

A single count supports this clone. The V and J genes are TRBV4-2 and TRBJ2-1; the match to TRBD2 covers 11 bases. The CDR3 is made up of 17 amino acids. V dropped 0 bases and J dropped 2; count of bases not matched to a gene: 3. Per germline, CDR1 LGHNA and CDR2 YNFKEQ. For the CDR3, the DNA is TGTGCCAGCAGCCAAGATACTAGCGGGAGTGCCTACAATGAGCAGTTCTTC. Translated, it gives CASSQDTSGSAYNEQFF.

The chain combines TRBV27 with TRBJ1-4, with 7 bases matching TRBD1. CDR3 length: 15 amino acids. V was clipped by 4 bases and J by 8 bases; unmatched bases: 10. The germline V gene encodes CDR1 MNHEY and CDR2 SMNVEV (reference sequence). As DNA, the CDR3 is TGTGCCAGCAGTTCCCTGACAGGGCACGTCGAAAAACTGTTTTTT. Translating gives CASSSLTGHVEKLFF.

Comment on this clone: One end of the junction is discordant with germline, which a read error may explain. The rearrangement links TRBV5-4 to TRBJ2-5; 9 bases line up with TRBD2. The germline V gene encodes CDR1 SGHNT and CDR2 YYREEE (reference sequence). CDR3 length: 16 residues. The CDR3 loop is CASSLGASGNQEAQYF. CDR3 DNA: TGTGCCAGCAGCTTGGGGGCTAGCGGGAACCAAGAGGCCCAGTACTTC. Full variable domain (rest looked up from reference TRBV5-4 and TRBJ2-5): ETGVTQSPTHLIKTRGQQVTLRCSSQSGHNTVSWYQQALGQGPQFIFQYYREEENGRGNFPPRFSGLQFPNYSSELNVNALELDDSALYLCASSLGASGNQEAQYFGPGTRLLVL.

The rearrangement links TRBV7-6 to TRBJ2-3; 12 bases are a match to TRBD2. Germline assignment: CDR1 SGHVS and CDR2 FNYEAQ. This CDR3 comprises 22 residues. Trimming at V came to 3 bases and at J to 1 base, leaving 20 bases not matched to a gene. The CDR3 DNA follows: TGTGCCAGCAGCTTCCCGTCGAACTCTCTAGCGGGAGGGCCGGTGGGCACAGATACGCAGTATTTT. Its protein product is CASSFPSNSLAGGPVGTDTQYF.

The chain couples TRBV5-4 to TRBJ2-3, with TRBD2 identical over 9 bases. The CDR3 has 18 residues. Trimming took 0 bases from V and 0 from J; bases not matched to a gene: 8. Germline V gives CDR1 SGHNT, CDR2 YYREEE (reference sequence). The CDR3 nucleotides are TGTGCCAGCAGCTTGGTTGGTAGCGGGGGCCCAAGCACAGATACGCAGTATTTT. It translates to CASSLVGSGGPSTDTQYF.

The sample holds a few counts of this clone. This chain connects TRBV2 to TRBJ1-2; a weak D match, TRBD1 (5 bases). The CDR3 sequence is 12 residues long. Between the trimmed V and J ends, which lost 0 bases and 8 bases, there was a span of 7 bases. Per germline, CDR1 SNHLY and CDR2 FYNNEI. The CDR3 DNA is TGTGCCAGCAGTGAAGCAGGGGAAGGCTACACCTTC. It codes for CASSEAGEGYTF.

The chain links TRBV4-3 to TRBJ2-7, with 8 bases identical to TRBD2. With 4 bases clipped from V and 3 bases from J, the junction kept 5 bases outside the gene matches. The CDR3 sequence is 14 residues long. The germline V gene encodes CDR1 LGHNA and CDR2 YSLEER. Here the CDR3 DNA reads TGCGCCAGCAGCCTCGGGGGGGCGGGCTACGAGCAGTACTTC. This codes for CASSLGGAGYEQYF.

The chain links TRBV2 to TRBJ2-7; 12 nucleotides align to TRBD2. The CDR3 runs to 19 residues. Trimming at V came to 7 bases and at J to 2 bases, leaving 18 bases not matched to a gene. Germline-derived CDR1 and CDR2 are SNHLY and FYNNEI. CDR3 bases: TGTGCCAGCAAACGCCGGCCACTAGCGGGGGGTCCCCACCCCTACGAGCAGTACTTC. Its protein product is CASKRRPLAGGPHPYEQYF.

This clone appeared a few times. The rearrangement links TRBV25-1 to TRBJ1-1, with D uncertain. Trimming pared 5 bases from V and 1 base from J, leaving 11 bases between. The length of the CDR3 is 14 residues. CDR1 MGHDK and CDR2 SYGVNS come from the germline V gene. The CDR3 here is CASSSAGPNTEAFF. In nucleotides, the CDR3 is TGTGCCAGCAGTTCGGCGGGTCCGAACACTGAAGCTTTCTTT.

CDR3 amino acids: CASSPLGGTEAFF. As DNA, the CDR3 is TGTGCCAGCTCACCATTGGGAGGCACTGAAGCTTTCTTT. The rearrangement joins TRBV18 to TRBJ1-1; D is uncertain. CDR1 and CDR2 from the germline V gene are KGHSH and LQKENI. V lost 2 bases and J 4 bases, leaving 8 bases between the germline ends. This CDR3 contains 13 residues.

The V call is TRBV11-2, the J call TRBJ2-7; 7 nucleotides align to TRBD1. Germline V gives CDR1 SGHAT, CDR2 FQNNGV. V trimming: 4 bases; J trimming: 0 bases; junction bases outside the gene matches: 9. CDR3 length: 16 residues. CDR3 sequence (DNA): TGTGCCAGCAGCTCTTGGGGACAGCGTAGCTCCTACGAGCAGTACTTC. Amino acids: CASSSWGQRSSYEQYF.

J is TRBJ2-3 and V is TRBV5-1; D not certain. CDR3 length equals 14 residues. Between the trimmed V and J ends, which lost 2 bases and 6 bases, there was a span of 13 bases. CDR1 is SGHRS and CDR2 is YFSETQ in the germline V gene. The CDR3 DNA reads TGCGCCAGCAGCTTAGCTCTTGCTATGGATACGCAGTATTTT. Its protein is CASSLALAMDTQYF.

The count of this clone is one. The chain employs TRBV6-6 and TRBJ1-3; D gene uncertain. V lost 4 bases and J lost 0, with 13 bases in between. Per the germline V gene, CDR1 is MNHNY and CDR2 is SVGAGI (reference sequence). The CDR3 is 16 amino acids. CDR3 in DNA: TGTGCCAGCAGTTCCCTCGATCCCAGCTCTGGAAACACCATATATTTT. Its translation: CASSSLDPSSGNTIYF.

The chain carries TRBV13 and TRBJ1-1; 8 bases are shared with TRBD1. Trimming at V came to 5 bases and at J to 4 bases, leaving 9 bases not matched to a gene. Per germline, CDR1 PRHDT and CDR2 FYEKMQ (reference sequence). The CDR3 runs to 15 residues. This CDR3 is CASSRRTGTGTEAFF. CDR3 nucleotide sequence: TGTGCCAGCAGCCGACGGACAGGGACAGGCACTGAAGCTTTCTTT.

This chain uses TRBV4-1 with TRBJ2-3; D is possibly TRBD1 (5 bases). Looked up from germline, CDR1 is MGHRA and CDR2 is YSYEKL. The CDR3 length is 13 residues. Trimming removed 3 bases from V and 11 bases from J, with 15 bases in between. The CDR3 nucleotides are TGCGCCAGCAGCCAGGCTCTGTTCCAGGGGCAGTATTTT. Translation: CASSQALFQGQYF.

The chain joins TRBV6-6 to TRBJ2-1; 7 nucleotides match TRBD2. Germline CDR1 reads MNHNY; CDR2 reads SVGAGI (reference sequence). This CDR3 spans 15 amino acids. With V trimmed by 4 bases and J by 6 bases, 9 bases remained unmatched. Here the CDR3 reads CASSSPTSLRNEQFF. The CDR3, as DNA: TGTGCCAGCAGTTCACCGACTAGCTTGCGCAATGAGCAGTTCTTC.

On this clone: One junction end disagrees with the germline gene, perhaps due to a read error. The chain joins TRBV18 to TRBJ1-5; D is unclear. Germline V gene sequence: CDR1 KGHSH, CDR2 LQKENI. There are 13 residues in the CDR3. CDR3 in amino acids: CASSTDSTQPQHF. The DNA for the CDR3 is TGTGCCAGCTCAACTGATAGCACTCAGCCCCAGCATTTT.

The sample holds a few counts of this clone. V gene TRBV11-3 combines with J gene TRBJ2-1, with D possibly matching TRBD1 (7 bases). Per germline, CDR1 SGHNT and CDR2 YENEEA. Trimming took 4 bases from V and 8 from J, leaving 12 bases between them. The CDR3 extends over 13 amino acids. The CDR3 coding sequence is TGTGCCAGCAGCTACCGCAGGGGGGATGAGCAGTTCTTC. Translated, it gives CASSYRRGDEQFF.

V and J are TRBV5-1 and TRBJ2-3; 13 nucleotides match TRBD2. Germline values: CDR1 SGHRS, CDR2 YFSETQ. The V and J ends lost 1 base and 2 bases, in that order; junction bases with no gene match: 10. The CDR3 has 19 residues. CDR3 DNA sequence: TGCGCCAGCAGCTTGACCCCACCGACTAGCGGGAGGTACACAGATACGCAGTATTTT. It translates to CASSLTPPTSGRYTDTQYF.

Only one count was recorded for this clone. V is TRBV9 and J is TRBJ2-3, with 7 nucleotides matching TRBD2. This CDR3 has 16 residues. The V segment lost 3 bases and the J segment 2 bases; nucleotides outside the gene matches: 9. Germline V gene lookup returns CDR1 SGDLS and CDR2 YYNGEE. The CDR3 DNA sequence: TGTGCCAGCAGCGCCTCAATGAGGGACTACACAGATACGCAGTATTTT. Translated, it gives CASSASMRDYTDTQYF.

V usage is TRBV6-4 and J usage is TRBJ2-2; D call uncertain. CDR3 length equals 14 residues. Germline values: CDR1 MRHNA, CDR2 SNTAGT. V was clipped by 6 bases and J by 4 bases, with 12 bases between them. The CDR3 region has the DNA TGTGCCAGCAGCCTTTTTAGTCTCACCGGGGAGCTGTTTTTT. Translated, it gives CASSLFSLTGELFF.

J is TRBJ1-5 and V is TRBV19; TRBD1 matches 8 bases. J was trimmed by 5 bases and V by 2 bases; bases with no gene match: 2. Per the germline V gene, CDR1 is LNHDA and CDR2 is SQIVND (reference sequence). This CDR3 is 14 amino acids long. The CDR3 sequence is CASSITGGDQPQHF. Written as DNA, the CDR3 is TGTGCCAGTAGTATAACAGGGGGGGATCAGCCCCAGCATTTT.